This entry lists 11 T cell receptor beta chains sequenced from one sample in a study of blood T cell repertoires in COVID-19. Some clones are missing from TCRdb's copy, which holds only in-frame ones; the method was immunoSEQ multiplex PCR. The sample consists of around 200,000 clones, less than 90% of them appearing once. Sequenced material: peripheral blood. The receptors come from a man aged 25-45 years with acute or convalescent COVID-19.

CDR3 amino acids: CASSHRGVDMALHF. The CDR3 bases are TGTGCCAGCTCACATCGGGGAGTGGATATGGCCCTCCACTTT. This chain connects TRBV18 to TRBJ1-6, with D unclear. CDR3 length: 14 residues. Trimming removed 4 bases from V and 14 bases from J, with 18 bases in between. Germline CDR1 KGHSH, CDR2 LQKENI.

V and J are TRBV6-5 and TRBJ1-2; D is uncertain. The CDR3 has 13 residues. The germline gives CDR1 MNHEY, CDR2 SVGAGI. V was shortened by 10 bases and J by 4 bases, with 16 bases between the two germline ends. The CDR3 region is CATFSGSSYGYTF. CDR3 nucleotides: TGTGCCACCTTTTCGGGATCCTCCTATGGCTACACCTTC.

This clone has just one count. The genes are TRBV12-3 or TRBV12-4 and TRBJ1-1, with D possibly TRBD1 on 5 matching bases. Trimming removed 8 bases at V and 8 bases at J, with 18 bases between. The CDR3 consists of 13 residues. The CDR3 loop is CASRTRGDYEAFF. The CDR3 bases are TGTGCCAGCCGAACTCGGGGGGATTACGAAGCTTTCTTT.

The chain couples TRBV7-9 to TRBJ2-1, with D possibly TRBD1 on 5 matching bases. Looked up from germline, CDR1 is SEHNR and CDR2 is FQNEAQ (reference sequence). V was trimmed by 5 bases and J by 10 bases, leaving 12 bases between them. CDR3 size: 12 residues. As DNA, the CDR3 is TGTGCCAGCAGCCTACCTAAGGGGGAGCAGTTCTTC. As protein: CASSLPKGEQFF.

The V call is TRBV5-1, the J call TRBJ2-1; D may be TRBD2 (5 bases). Germline CDR1 is SGHRS and CDR2 is YFSETQ. The CDR3 is 15 residues long. The V end was cut by 1 base, the J end by 4 bases, with 12 bases between. CDR3 DNA sequence: TGCGCCAGCAGCTTGAATAGCGCTGGGTACAATGAGCAGTTCTTC. Amino acids: CASSLNSAGYNEQFF.

This rearrangement joins TRBV6-6 to TRBJ1-3; TRBD1 matches 7 bases. This CDR3 region has 14 residues. Germline V lookup: CDR1 MNHNY, CDR2 SVGAGI (reference sequence). V trimming: 5 bases; J trimming: 4 bases; junction bases outside the gene matches: 5. The CDR3 sequence: CASSTTGAGNTIYF. The CDR3 DNA reads as TGTGCCAGCAGTACTACAGGGGCCGGAAACACCATATATTTT.

This chain links TRBV3-1 (or the pseudogene TRBV3-2) with TRBJ2-3, with TRBD2 identical over 9 bases. The CDR3 loop spans 16 amino acids. The germline V gene has CDR1 LGHDT and CDR2 YNNKEL (reference sequence). V was clipped by 0 bases and J by 4 bases; unmatched bases: 5. The CDR3 region has the DNA TGTGCCAGCAGCCAAGATCGCGGGGGGGCCCCAGATACGCAGTATTTT. Translation: CASSQDRGGAPDTQYF.

The rearrangement joins TRBV5-6 to TRBJ1-1, with 8 bases that match TRBD1. The CDR3 runs 15 residues. The junction had 4 bases not matched to a gene; V was cut back by 2 bases and J by 1 base. CDR1 and CDR2 from the germline V gene are SGHDT and YYEEEE. The CDR3 nucleotides read TGTGCCAGCAGCTTTCAGACAGGGGCGAACACTGAAGCTTTCTTT. Translated: CASSFQTGANTEAFF.

V is TRBV14 and J is TRBJ2-1, with D possibly matching TRBD1 (6 bases). The germline CDR1 and CDR2 sequences are SGHDN and FVKESK. V lost 1 base and J 13 bases, leaving 11 bases between the germline ends. The CDR3 loop spans 12 amino acids. In nucleotides, the CDR3 is TGTGCCAGCAGCCAAGTTTCGACAGGTCAGTTCTTC. Translating it yields CASSQVSTGQFF.

The V and J genes are TRBV3-1 (or the pseudogene TRBV3-2) and TRBJ1-2; a possible D gene is TRBD1 (6 bases). V dropped 3 bases and J dropped 4 bases, with 15 bases sitting between them. Germline CDR1 and CDR2: LGHDT and YNNKEL (reference sequence). The CDR3 is 15 amino acids. CDR3 sequence reads: CASSHSQGGGYGYTF. CDR3 nucleotide sequence: TGTGCCAGCAGCCACTCACAGGGCGGGGGCTATGGCTACACCTTC.

V usage is TRBV28 and J usage is TRBJ1-1; 7 nucleotides agree with TRBD1. The CDR3 is made up of 11 amino acids. In germline, CDR1 is MDHEN, CDR2 SYDVKM. Trimming removed 8 bases from V and 11 bases from J; junction bases left unmatched: 8. In nucleotides, the CDR3 is TGTGCCAGCCGTGACAGGGCCCGGGCTTTCTTT. Amino acids: CASRDRARAFF.